Listed below are T cell receptor beta chains from one sample, sequenced in a study of radiation and T cells in renal cell carcinoma. This table comes from immunoSEQ multiplex PCR, and its TCRdb copy is limited to in-frame clones, with some not included. This sample carries some 140,000 clones, 88% of them seen once, and the ten largest clones take 12%. Sequencing was performed on blood, taken from a patient whose treatment included radiotherapy and nephrectomy. These receptors originate from a woman in her forties or fifties with renal cell carcinoma. Each CDR3 is given with its conserved first and last residue. A D gene is named only where the DNA matches it firmly. Size values are once, few and many counts, or a class for expanded clones, and some rows have none.

>TRBJ2-1|-|TRBV11-1|-
CASSVGHRKYNEQFF
TGTGCCAGCAGCGTCGGACATAGAAAATACAATGAGCAGTTCTTC
>TRBJ2-5|few|TRBV4-1|-
CASSQANGGKTQYF
TGCGCCAGCAGCCAGGCCAACGGAGGGAAGACCCAGTACTTC
>TRBJ2-5|-|TRBV30|TRBD2
CAWTSGQETQYF
TGTGCCTGGACTAGCGGGCAAGAGACCCAGTACTTC
>TRBJ1-1|-|TRBV19|-
CASSIVTEAFF
TGTGCCAGTAGTATTGTTACTGAAGCTTTCTTT
>TRBJ1-1|-|TRBV9|TRBD1
CASSPATGAEAFF
TGTGCCAGCAGCCCTGCTACAGGGGCTGAAGCTTTCTTT
>TRBJ1-1|few|TRBV5-1|-
CASSLVARQTNTEAFF
TGCGCCAGCAGCTTGGTAGCTCGCCAGACGAACACTGAAGCTTTCTTT
>TRBJ2-1|-|TRBV30|-
CAWGLSNEQFF
TGTGCCTGGGGACTCTCCAATGAGCAGTTCTTC
>TRBJ2-1|-|TRBV19|TRBD2
CASSTRTLAGDNEQFF
TGTGCCAGTAGTACCAGAACCCTAGCGGGGGATAATGAGCAGTTCTTC
>TRBJ2-1|-|TRBV19|TRBD2
CASTRGVSYNEQFF
TGTGCCAGTACCCGGGGGGTCTCCTACAATGAGCAGTTCTTC
>TRBJ2-7|-|TRBV7-2|-
CASSLQGGYEQYF
TGTGCCAGCAGCCTACAGGGCGGTTACGAGCAGTACTTC
>TRBJ2-1|-|TRBV5-1|TRBD2
CASTSGGASYNEQFF
TGCGCCAGCACTAGCGGGGGGGCTTCCTACAATGAGCAGTTCTTC
>TRBJ2-7|-|TRBV10-2|-
CASSESPGHSYEQYF
TGCGCCAGCAGTGAGTCCCCGGGACATTCCTACGAGCAGTACTTC
>TRBJ1-6|-|TRBV11-2|-
CALGQGLNSPLHF
TGTGCTCTAGGCCAGGGGCTTAATTCACCCCTCCACTTT
>TRBJ2-5|-|TRBV6-1|TRBD1
CASRRTGANQETQYF
TGTGCCAGCAGAAGGACAGGGGCCAACCAAGAGACCCAGTACTTC
>TRBJ1-5|-|TRBV2|-
CASSRQGISNQPQHF
TGTGCCAGCAGTCGCCAGGGGATTAGCAATCAGCCCCAGCATTTT
>TRBJ2-3|-|TRBV7-2|TRBD2
CASTWGLAGGDDTQYF
TGTGCCAGCACCTGGGGACTAGCGGGGGGAGATGATACGCAGTATTTT
>TRBJ1-2|few|TRBV15|-
CATSRDRGGIYGYTF
TGTGCCACCAGCAGAGATCGAGGGGGGATCTATGGCTACACCTTC